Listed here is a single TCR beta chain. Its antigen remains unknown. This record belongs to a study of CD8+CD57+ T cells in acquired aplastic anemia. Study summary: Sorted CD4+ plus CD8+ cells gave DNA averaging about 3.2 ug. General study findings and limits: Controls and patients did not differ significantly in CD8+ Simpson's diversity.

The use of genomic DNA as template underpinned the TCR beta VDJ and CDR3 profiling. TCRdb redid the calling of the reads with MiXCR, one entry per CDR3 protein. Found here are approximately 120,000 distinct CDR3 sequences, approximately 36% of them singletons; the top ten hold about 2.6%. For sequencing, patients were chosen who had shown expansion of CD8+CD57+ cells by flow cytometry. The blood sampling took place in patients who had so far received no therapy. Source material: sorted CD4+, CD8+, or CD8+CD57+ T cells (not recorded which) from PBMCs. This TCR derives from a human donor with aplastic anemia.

CDR3 nucleotide sequence: TGTGCCAGCAGGGTGGGGGGGATGGGAGCGGTCACTGAAGCTTTCTTT. Its translation is CASRVGGMGAVTEAFF. The chain employs TRBV12-3 or TRBV12-4 and TRBJ1-1; TRBD1 might be the D (5 bases). The CDR3 is 16 amino acids. V was cut by 6 bases and J by 4 bases, with 21 bases left in between.